The 13 T cell receptor beta chains listed next were all sequenced from one sample in a study of T cell responses to AZD1222 COVID-19 vaccine. Libraries were prepared by immunoSEQ multiplex PCR; TCRdb keeps only in-frame clonotypes and omits some of them. The sample includes some 140,000 clones, 84% of them seen just once. The sequences come from peripheral blood, collected on day 0 of AZD1222 vaccination. The receptors come from an adult in good health.

The J gene is TRBJ2-2, the V gene TRBV9, with D uncertain. The germline gives CDR1 SGDLS, CDR2 YYNGEE. This CDR3 has 13 residues. The ends were cut back, 0 bases at V and 4 bases at J, with 4 bases in the middle. The CDR3 nucleotides are TGTGCCAGCAGCGTAGTCGCCACCGGGGAGCTGTTTTTT. Translating it yields CASSVVATGELFF.

The chain carries TRBV30 and TRBJ1-2; 9 nucleotides match TRBD1. Germline CDR1 GTSNPN, CDR2 SVGIG (reference sequence). V shed 0 bases, J shed 5 bases, and the junction held 16 bases outside the gene matches. This CDR3 contains 18 residues. CDR3 in amino acids: CAWSVSRDRASRVYGYTF. The CDR3 nucleotides are TGTGCCTGGAGTGTCTCACGGGACAGGGCCTCCCGTGTGTATGGCTACACCTTC.

The CDR3 reads CASSYGRGGADTQYF. The CDR3 DNA sequence: TGTGCCAGCAGTTACGGGCGGGGGGGCGCAGATACGCAGTATTTT. The V call is TRBV6-6, the J call TRBJ2-3; TRBD2 matches 9 bases. Trimming removed 2 bases from V and 4 bases from J; junction bases left unmatched: 4. Germline-derived CDR1 and CDR2 are MNHNY and SVGAGI (reference sequence). The CDR3 is made up of 15 amino acids.

V is TRBV13 and J is TRBJ2-2; 7 positions agree with TRBD1. With V trimmed by 0 bases and J by 4 bases, 8 bases remained unmatched. The germline V gene has CDR1 PRHDT and CDR2 FYEKMQ (reference sequence). The CDR3 sequence is 17 residues long. This CDR3 reads CASSLGPTGTSTGELFF. In nucleotides, the CDR3 is TGTGCCAGCAGCTTAGGACCGACAGGGACGAGCACCGGGGAGCTGTTTTTT.

Only a few counts were recorded for this clone. The CDR3 DNA follows: TGTGCCAGCAGTTTGTCTACCTGGGGTTCACCCCTCCACTTT. Its translation is CASSLSTWGSPLHF. The V gene is TRBV6-2 or TRBV6-3, the J gene TRBJ1-6; no reliable D call. The germline V and J ends were trimmed by 4 bases and 9 bases, with 13 bases remaining between them. CDR3 length equals 14 residues. Germline CDR1 and CDR2: MNHEY and SVGEGT.

Concerning this clone: Other DNA sequences in the same sample also yield this CDR3. The chain recombines TRBV9 with TRBJ1-2; D remains unclear. The CDR3 runs to 15 residues. Trimming took 0 bases from V and 2 from J, leaving 11 bases between them. In germline, CDR1 is SGDLS, CDR2 YYNGEE. CDR3 residues: CASSVGPSTNYGYTF. CDR3 bases: TGTGCCAGCAGCGTAGGCCCCTCGACCAACTATGGCTACACCTTC.

The CDR3, as DNA: TGTGCCACCAGCAGAGCTGAGGGGGCTTTCCATTCCTACGAGCAGTACTTC. The encoded protein is CATSRAEGAFHSYEQYF. This rearrangement joins TRBV15 to TRBJ2-7; 7 bases fit TRBD1. The CDR3 runs to 17 residues. V shed 1 base and J 1 base; nucleotides not matched to a gene: 10. The germline CDR1 and CDR2 sequences are LNHNV and YYDKDF (reference sequence).

This clone came up a few times. The chain recombines TRBV3-1 (or the pseudogene TRBV3-2) with TRBJ1-2; no firm D call. CDR3 size: 14 residues. The germline gives CDR1 LGHDT, CDR2 YNNKEL (reference sequence). V dropped 0 bases and J dropped 1 base, with 6 bases sitting between them. The CDR3 spells CASSQDRVNYGYTF. As DNA, the CDR3 is TGTGCCAGCAGCCAAGATAGGGTTAACTATGGCTACACCTTC.

The chain combines TRBV28 with TRBJ2-7; TRBD2 agrees at 7 bases. V was pared by 9 bases and J by 8 bases, with 13 bases of the junction left unmatched. The germline V gene encodes CDR1 MDHEN and CDR2 SYDVKM. This CDR3 has 13 residues. The CDR3 protein is CASGGGWTLQQYF. The DNA of the CDR3 is TGTGCCAGTGGGGGAGGGTGGACCCTCCAGCAGTACTTC.

V usage is TRBV16 and J usage is TRBJ2-6; D not resolved. V was clipped by 0 bases and J by 3 bases, with 3 bases between them. Germline V lookup: CDR1 KGHSY, CDR2 FQNENV. This CDR3 is 14 amino acids long. The CDR3 is CASSQSDGANVLTF. CDR3 nucleotide sequence: TGTGCCAGCAGCCAATCAGATGGGGCCAACGTCCTGACTTTC.

This rearrangement joins TRBV28 to TRBJ1-1, with D uncertain. Between the trimmed V and J ends, which lost 5 bases and 0 bases, there was a span of 10 bases. The V gene's germline CDR1 is MDHEN and CDR2 SYDVKM. The CDR3 contains 14 residues. The CDR3 region has the DNA TGTGCCAGCAGTATTCCCGGGGTGAACACTGAAGCTTTCTTT. Its translation: CASSIPGVNTEAFF.

The genes are TRBV15 and TRBJ2-5; unclear D gene. The CDR3 runs 14 residues. Germline V gives CDR1 LNHNV, CDR2 YYDKDF (reference sequence). V lost 5 bases, J lost 3 bases, and 13 bases lay in between. DNA of the CDR3: TGTGCCACCAGCCCCCATTTAGAAAAAGAGACCCAGTACTTC. It translates to CATSPHLEKETQYF.

About this clone: Other DNA sequences within the sample encode an identical CDR3. The rearrangement uses TRBV28 and TRBJ1-5, with a tentative D call TRBD1 (6 bases). The CDR3 has 12 residues. Germline V gene data show CDR1 as MDHEN and CDR2 as SYDVKM. V lost 6 bases to trimming and J lost 6 bases, with 9 bases between them. The CDR3 protein is CASRGGSQPQHF. The DNA of the CDR3 is TGTGCCAGCAGAGGGGGAAGTCAGCCCCAGCATTTT.